This T cell receptor (beta chain) derives from a study of T cell repertoires in cytomegalovirus infection. Overall study findings and caveats: CMV-specific TCR beta clonotypes restricted by HLA-C were the ones dominating the ex vivo response. People with CMV and the relevant HLA were identified by cumulative public TCR beta family frequency.

Each CDR3 protein gets one entry after TCRdb re-called the reads with MiXCR. The sample includes approximately 990,000 distinct CDR3 sequences, roughly 30% of them seen just once. Trimming cost V 6 bases and J 5 bases; bases outside gene matches: 6. The length of the CDR3 is 14 residues. Per the germline V gene, CDR1 is MNHEY and CDR2 is SMNVEV (reference sequence). This clonotype has a handful of counts. The antigen remains unidentified. The rearrangement links TRBV27 to TRBJ1-1, with TRBD1 identical over 10 bases. The TCR comes from a human donor in good health (CMV status not recorded). Some clones in this sample may be carry-over from other donors' samples. The input for sequencing was cultured CD8+ T cells from PBMCs, taken from culture after CMV antigen stimulation. The DNA of the CDR3 is TGTGCCAGCAGGAAGACAGGGGGCACGACTGAAGCTTTCTTT. It specifies CASRKTGGTTEAFF.